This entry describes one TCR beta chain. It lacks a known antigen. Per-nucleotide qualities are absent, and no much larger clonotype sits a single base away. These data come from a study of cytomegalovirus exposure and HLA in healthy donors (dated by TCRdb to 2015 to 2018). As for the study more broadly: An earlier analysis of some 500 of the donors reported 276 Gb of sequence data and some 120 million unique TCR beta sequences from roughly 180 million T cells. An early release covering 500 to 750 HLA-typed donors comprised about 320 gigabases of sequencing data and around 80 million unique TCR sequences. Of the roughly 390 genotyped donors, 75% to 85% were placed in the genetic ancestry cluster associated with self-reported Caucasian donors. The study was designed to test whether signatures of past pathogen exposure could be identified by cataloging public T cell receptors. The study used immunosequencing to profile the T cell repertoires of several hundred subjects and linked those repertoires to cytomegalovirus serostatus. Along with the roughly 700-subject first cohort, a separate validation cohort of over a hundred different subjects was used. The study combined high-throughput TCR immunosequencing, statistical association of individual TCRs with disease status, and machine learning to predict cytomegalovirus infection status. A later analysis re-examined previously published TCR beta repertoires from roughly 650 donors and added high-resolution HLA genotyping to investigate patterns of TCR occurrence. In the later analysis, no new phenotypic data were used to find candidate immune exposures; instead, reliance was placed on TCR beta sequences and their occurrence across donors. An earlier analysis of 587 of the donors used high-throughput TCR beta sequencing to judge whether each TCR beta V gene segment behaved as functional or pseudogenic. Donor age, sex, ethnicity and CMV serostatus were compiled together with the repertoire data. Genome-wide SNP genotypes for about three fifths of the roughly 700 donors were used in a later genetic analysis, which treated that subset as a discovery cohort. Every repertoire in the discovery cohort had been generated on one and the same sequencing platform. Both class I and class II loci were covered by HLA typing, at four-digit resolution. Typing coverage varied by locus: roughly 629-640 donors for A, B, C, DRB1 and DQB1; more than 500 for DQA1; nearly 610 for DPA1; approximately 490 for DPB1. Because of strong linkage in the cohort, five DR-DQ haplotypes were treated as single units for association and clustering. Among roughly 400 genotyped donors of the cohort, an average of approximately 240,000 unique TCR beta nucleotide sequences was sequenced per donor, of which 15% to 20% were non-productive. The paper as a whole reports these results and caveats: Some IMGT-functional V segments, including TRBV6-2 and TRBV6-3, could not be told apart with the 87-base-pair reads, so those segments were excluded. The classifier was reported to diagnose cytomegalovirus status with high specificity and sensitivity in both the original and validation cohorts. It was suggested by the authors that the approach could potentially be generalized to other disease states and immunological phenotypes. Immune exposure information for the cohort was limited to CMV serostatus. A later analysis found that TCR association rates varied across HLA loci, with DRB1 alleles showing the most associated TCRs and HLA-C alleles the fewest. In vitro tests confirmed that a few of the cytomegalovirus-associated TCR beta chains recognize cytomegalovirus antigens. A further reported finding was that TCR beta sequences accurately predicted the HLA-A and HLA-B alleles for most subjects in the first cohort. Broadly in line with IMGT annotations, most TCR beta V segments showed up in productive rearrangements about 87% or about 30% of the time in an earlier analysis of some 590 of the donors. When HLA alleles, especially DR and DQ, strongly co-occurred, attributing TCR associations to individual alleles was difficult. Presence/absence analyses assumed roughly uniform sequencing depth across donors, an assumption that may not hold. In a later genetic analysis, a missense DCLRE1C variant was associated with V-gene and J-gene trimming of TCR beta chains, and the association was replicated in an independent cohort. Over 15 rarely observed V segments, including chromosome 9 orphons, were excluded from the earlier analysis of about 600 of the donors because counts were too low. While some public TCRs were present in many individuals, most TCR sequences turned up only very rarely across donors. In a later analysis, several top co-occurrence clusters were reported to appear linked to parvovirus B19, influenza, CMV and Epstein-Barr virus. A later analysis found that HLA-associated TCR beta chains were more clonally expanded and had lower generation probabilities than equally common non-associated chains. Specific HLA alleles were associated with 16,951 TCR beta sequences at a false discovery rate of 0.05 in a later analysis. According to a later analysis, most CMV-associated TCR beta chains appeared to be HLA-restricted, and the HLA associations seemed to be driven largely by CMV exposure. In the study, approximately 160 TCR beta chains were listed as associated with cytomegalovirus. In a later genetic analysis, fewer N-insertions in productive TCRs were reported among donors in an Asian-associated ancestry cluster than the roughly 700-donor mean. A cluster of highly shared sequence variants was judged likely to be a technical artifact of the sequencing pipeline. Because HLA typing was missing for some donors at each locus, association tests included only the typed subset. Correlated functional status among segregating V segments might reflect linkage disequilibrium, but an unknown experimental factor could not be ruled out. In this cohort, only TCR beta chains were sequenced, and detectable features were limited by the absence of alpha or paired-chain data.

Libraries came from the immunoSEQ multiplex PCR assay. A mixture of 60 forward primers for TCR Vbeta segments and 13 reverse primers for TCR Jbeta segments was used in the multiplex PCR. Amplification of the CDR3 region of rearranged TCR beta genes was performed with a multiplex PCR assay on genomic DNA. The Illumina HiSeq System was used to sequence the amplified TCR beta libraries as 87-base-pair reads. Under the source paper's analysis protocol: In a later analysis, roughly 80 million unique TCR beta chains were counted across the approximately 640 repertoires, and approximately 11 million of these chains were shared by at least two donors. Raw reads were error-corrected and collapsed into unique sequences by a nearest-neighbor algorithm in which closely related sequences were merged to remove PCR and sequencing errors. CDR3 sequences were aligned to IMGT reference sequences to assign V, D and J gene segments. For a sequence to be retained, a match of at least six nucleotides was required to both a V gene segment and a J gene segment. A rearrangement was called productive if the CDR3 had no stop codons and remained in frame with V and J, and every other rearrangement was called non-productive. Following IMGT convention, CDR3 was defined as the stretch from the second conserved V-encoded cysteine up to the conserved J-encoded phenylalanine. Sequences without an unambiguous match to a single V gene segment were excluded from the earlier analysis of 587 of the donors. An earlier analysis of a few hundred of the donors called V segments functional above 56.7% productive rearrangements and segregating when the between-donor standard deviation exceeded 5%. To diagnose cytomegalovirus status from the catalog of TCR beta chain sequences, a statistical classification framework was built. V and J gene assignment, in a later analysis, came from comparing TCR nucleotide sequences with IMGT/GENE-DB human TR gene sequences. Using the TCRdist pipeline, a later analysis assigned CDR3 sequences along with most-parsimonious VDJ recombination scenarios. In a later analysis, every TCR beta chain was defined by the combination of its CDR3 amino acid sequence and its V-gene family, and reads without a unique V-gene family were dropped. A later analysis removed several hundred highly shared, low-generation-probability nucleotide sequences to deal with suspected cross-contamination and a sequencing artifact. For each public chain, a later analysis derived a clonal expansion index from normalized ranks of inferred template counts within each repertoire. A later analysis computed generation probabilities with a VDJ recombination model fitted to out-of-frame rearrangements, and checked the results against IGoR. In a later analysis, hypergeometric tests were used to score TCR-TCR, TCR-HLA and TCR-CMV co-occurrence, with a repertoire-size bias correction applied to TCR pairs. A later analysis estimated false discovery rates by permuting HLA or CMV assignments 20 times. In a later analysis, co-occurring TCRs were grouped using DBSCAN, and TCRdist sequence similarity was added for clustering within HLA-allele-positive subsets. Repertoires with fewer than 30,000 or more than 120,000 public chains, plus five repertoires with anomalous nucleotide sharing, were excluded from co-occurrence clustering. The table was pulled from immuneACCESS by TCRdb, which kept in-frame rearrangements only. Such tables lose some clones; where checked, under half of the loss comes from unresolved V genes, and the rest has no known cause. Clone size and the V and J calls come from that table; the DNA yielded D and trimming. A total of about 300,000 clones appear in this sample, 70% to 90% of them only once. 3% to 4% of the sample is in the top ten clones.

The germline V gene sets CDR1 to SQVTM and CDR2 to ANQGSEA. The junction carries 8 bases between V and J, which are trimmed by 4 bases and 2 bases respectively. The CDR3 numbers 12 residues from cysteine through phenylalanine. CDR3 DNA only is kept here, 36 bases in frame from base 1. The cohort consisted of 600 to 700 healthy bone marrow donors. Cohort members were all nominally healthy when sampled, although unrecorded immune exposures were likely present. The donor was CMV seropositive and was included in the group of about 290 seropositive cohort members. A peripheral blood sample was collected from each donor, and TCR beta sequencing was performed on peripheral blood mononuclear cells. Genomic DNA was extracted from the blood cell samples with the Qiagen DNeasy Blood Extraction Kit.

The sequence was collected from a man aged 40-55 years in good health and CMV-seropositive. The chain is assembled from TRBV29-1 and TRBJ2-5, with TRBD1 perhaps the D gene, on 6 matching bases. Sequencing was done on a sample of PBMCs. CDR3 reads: CSVGQAQETQYF. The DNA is TGCAGCGTTGGACAGGCTCAAGAGACCCAGTACTTC. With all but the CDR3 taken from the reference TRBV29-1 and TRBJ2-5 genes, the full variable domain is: SAVISQKPSRDICQRGTSLTIQCQVDSQVTMMFWYRQQPGQSLTLIATANQGSEATYESGFVIDKFPISRPNLTFSTLTVSNMSPEDSSIYLCSVGQAQETQYFGPGTRLLVL.